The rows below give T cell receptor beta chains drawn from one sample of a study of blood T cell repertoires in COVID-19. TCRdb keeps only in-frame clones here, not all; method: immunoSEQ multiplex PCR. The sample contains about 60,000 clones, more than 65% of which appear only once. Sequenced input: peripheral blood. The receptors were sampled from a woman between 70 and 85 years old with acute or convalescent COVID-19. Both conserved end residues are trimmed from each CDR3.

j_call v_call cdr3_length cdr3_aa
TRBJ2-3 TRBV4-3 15 ASSQDSSGYSTDTQY
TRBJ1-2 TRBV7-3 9 AVVHNYGYT
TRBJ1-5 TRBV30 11 AWSRQGGSPQH
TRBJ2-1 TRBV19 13 ASSLGGLGRDEQF
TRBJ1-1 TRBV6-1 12 ASSEVLGNTEAF
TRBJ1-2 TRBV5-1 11 ASRRDSLYGYT
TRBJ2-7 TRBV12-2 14 ASRHRTGDRGYEQY
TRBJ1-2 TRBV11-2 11 ASSLSDRSGYT
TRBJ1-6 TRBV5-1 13 ASSLAGQRDSPLH
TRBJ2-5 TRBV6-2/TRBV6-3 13 ASSKGQGAGETQY
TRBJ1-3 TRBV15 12 ATRDVRWGNTIY
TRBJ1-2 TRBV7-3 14 ASSSRPGQDQDGYT
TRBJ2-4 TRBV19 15 ASSPPGVGRAKNIQY
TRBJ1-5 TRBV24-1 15 ATSDSTSQYSNQPQH
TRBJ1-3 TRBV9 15 ASSVRTGGSSGNTIY
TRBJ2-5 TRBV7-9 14 ASSLVQIRYAETQY
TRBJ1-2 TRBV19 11 ASSITGGYGYT
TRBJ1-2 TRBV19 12 ASTPDSTNYGYT
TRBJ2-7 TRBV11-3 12 ASSPAGGSYEQY
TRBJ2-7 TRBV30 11 AWGLAVRYEQY
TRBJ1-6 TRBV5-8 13 ASSYNSGGNSPLH
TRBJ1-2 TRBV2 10 ASSGTGYGYT
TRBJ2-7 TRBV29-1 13 SVVPGQGYLGEQY
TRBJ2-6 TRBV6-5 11 ASRHAGANVLT
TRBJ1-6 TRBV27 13 ASSFWPKGNSPLH
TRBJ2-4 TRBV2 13 ASRVQGAAKNIQY
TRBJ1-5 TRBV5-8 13 ASSLDRGLGQPQH
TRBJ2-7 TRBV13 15 ASSLVLKAGGLDEQY
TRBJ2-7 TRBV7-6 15 ASSLAGTSGFSYEQY
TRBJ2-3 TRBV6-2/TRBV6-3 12 ASSYGPLGDTQY
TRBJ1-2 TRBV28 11 ASSSTGSYGYT
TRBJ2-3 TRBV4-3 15 ASSQQTGGGPTDTQY
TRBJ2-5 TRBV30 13 AWSSFVGAYETQY
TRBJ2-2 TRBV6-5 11 ATPGRGTGELF
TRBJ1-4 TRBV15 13 ATSKQDATNEKLF
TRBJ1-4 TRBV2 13 ASSYTGETNEKLF
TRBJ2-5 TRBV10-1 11 ASRTGSAETQY
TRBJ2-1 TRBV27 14 ASSLLSGGAINEQF
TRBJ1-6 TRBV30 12 AWSLGYRGSPLH
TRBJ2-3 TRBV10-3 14 GTGTGASPSTDTQY
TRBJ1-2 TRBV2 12 ATAGQGARYGYT
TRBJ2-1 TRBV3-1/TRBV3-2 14 ASSQVPAGGWDEQF
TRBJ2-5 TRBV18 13 ASSPSLAVKETQY
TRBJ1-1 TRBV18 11 ASDRGISAEAF
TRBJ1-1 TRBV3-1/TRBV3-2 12 ASSQFDQAAEAF
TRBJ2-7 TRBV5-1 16 ASSPGPGGDTGAYEQY